This TCR beta chain came from a study of OX40 agonist ivuxolimab in advanced cancers. About the research overall: The drug used for patients, ivuxolimab, was an agonistic anti-OX40 (CD134) antibody. Anti-PD-1, anti-PD-L1 or anti-CTLA-4 therapy given earlier was allowed, and approximately 40% had some. Patients assigned to dose escalation were diagnosed with hepatocellular carcinoma, melanoma, renal cell or head and neck cancer.

TCRdb's copy holds only in-frame clones and misses some; the assay was immunoSEQ multiplex PCR. The table has 30,000 to 40,000 clones, approximately 90% seen once. Germline-derived CDR1 and CDR2 are SEHNR and FQNEAQ (reference sequence). CDR3 length: 17 amino acids. The ends were cut back, 3 bases at V and 0 bases at J, with 18 bases in the middle. The starting material was CD4+ or CD8+ T cells sorted from blood, obtained in a trial of the OX40 agonist ivuxolimab. The V gene is TRBV7-9, the J gene TRBJ2-7; D may correspond to TRBD1 or TRBD2 (5 bases each). The receptor was derived from an adult with an advanced solid tumor such as melanoma, head and neck, liver or kidney cancer. The CDR3 sequence is CASSLGFIGGSSYEQYF. CDR3 nucleotides: TGTGCCAGCAGCTTGGGATTTATTGGGGGTAGCTCCTACGAGCAGTACTTC.